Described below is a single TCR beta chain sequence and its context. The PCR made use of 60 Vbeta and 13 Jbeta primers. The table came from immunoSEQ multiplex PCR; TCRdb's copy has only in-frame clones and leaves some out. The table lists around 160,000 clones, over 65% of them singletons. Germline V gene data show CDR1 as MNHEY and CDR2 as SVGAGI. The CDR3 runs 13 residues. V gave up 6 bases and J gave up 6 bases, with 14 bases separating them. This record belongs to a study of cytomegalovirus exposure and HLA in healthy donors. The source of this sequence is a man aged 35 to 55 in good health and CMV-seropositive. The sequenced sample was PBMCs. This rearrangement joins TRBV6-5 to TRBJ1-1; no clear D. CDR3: CASSSPPGSEAFF. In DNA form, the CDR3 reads TGTGCCAGCAGCTCCCCCCCGGGGTCTGAAGCTTTCTTT.